Presented here are 32 T cell receptor beta chains from one specimen sequenced in a study of cytomegalovirus exposure and HLA in healthy donors. PCR involved 60 Vbeta and 13 Jbeta primers. The data were produced by immunoSEQ multiplex PCR, yet TCRdb's version contains in-frame clones alone and is incomplete. The data hold about 170,000 clones, with roughly 85% observed a single time. The sequenced material came from PBMCs. Receptor source: a male donor in good health and CMV-seronegative.

In the case of this clone: Other DNA sequences in this specimen translate into the identical CDR3. The chain combines TRBV29-1 with TRBJ2-2, with 14 bases lining up with TRBD2. In germline, CDR1 is SQVTM, CDR2 ANQGSEA. CDR3 length: 13 residues. In nucleotides, the CDR3 is TGCAGTGGACTAGCGGGAGGCACCGGGGAGCTGTTTTTT. Translated: CSGLAGGTGELFF.

V and J are TRBV5-1 and TRBJ2-5, with 11 nucleotides matching TRBD2. V lost 0 bases to trimming and J lost 3 bases; unmatched junction nucleotides: 7. CDR1 is SGHRS and CDR2 is YFSETQ in the germline V gene. The CDR3 runs 17 residues. CDR3 residues: CASSLVLAGGNKETQYF. The CDR3 nucleotides read TGCGCCAGCAGCTTGGTCCTAGCGGGAGGTAATAAAGAGACCCAGTACTTC.

This chain uses TRBV5-6 with TRBJ2-5, with 11 bases matching TRBD1. CDR3 length: 15 amino acids. The germline V gene encodes CDR1 SGHDT and CDR2 YYEEEE. J was trimmed by 5 bases and V by 4 bases; bases with no gene match: 7. The CDR3 sequence is CASSRWTGGRETQYF. The CDR3 nucleotides read TGTGCCAGCAGCCGCTGGACAGGGGGCAGGGAGACCCAGTACTTC.

The chain links TRBV7-9 to TRBJ1-1, with a tentative D call TRBD1 (6 bases). Looked up from germline, CDR1 is SEHNR and CDR2 is FQNEAQ (reference sequence). Trimming pared 5 bases from V and 7 bases from J, leaving 20 bases between. The CDR3 is made up of 15 amino acids. The CDR3 coding sequence is TGTGCCAGCAGCCGACCGCCCGGGGGGCGAGGTGAAGCTTTCTTT. It encodes CASSRPPGGRGEAFF.

This clone was recorded a few times. The chain couples TRBV5-1 to TRBJ2-7, with TRBD2 matching over 15 bases. The CDR3 spans 21 residues. Germline V gives CDR1 SGHRS, CDR2 YFSETQ. V shed 4 bases and J 3 bases; nucleotides not matched to a gene: 20. The CDR3, as DNA: TGCGCCAGCAGCCGGGGGGGACTAGCGGGAGGACACCGTCTAAAATACTACGAGCAGTACTTC. Its translation: CASSRGGLAGGHRLKYYEQYF.

The rearrangement uses TRBV6-1 and TRBJ2-1, with 14 positions matching TRBD2. V shed 3 bases, J shed 6 bases, and the junction held 10 bases outside the gene matches. In germline, CDR1 is MNHNS, CDR2 SASEGT. This CDR3 spans 18 amino acids. The DNA for the CDR3 is TGTGCCAGCAGTGACCGCAGACTAGCGGGGGGGACTACCAATGAGCAGTTCTTC. It encodes CASSDRRLAGGTTNEQFF.

This clone was counted only a few times. The rearrangement links TRBV14 to TRBJ1-1; perhaps TRBD1 as D (5 bases). The CDR3 extends over 15 amino acids. Per the germline V gene, CDR1 is SGHDN and CDR2 is FVKESK. V lost 1 base and J lost 4, with 13 bases in between. The CDR3 DNA follows: TGTGCCAGCAGCCAAGGTCGGGGACTGCTCACTGAAGCTTTCTTT. Its protein is CASSQGRGLLTEAFF.

The count of this clone is one. This sequence joins TRBV10-3 and TRBJ2-7; 8 bases are shared with TRBD1. The CDR3 covers 15 residues. J lost 3 bases, V lost 6 bases, and 10 bases had no gene match. CDR1 and CDR2 (germline): ENHRY, SYGVKD. CDR3 sequence: CAIRGDRNWGYEQYF. Here the CDR3 DNA reads TGTGCCATCAGGGGGGACAGGAATTGGGGCTACGAGCAGTACTTC.

This chain connects TRBV6-5 to TRBJ2-7, with D uncertain. Trimming removed 2 bases from V and 6 bases from J, with 11 bases in between. Germline V gene data show CDR1 as MNHEY and CDR2 as SVGAGI. The CDR3 contains 13 residues. The CDR3 sequence: CASSYTYLTEQYF. The CDR3 DNA reads as TGTGCCAGCAGTTACACGTACTTAACCGAGCAGTACTTC.

The gene calls are TRBV2 and TRBJ2-4; 7 bases align to TRBD2. The CDR3 runs 14 residues. V dropped 8 bases and J dropped 7; count of bases not matched to a gene: 11. The germline CDR1 and CDR2 sequences are SNHLY and FYNNEI. Here the CDR3 reads CASLRAGEGNIQYF. CDR3 coding DNA: TGTGCCAGCCTAAGGGCGGGGGAGGGGAACATTCAGTACTTC.

The rearrangement joins TRBV4-2 to TRBJ2-5, with TRBD2 identical over 10 bases. Losses at the gene ends were 0 bases for V and 5 bases for J; bases not matched to a gene: 12. Germline V gene lookup returns CDR1 LGHNA and CDR2 YNFKEQ. There are 18 residues in the CDR3. Written as DNA, the CDR3 is TGTGCCAGCAGCCAAGATTTAAGCGGGGGGGCGCGCACGGAGACCCAGTACTTC. This sequence encodes CASSQDLSGGARTETQYF.

The rearrangement links TRBV13 to TRBJ2-7; 9 bases line up with TRBD2. V was clipped by 4 bases and J by 10 bases; unmatched bases: 5. Germline V gene data show CDR1 as PRHDT and CDR2 as FYEKMQ (reference sequence). The CDR3 extends over 12 amino acids. CDR3 sequence: CASSSSGIIQYF. As DNA, the CDR3 is TGTGCCAGCAGCTCTAGCGGGATCATACAGTACTTC.

V gene TRBV27 combines with J gene TRBJ1-6; D is possibly TRBD1 (5 bases). The CDR3 runs to 13 residues. CDR1 is MNHEY, CDR2 SMNVEV, per germline (reference sequence). Trimming cost V 4 bases and J 5 bases, with 6 bases left between them. In DNA, the CDR3 is TGTGCCAGCAGTTCACAGGATAATTCACCCCTCCACTTT. Encoded protein: CASSSQDNSPLHF.

In this sample, this clone turned up a few times. The rearrangement uses TRBV9 and TRBJ2-2, with TRBD2 identical over 8 bases. Germline V gene data show CDR1 as SGDLS and CDR2 as YYNGEE. The trim removed 0 bases at V and 4 bases at J, leaving 11 bases unmatched. The CDR3 spans 18 residues. The DNA of the CDR3 is TGTGCCAGCAGCGTAGCCCCCAGCGGGAGAACGGGCACCGGGGAGCTGTTTTTT. It is translated as CASSVAPSGRTGTGELFF.

This clone was detected a few times. The rearrangement links TRBV6-5 to TRBJ1-2, with TRBD1 identical over 7 bases. V lost 0 bases, J lost 4 bases, and 2 bases stayed unmatched. The CDR3 covers 14 residues. CDR1 MNHEY and CDR2 SVGAGI come from the germline V gene. The CDR3: CASSYSAGGYGYTF. Here the CDR3 DNA reads TGTGCCAGCAGTTACTCGGCAGGGGGCTATGGCTACACCTTC.

This clone was seen only once. The rearrangement uses TRBV7-6 and TRBJ2-1, with a weak D call TRBD2 (5 bases). The CDR3 is 16 residues long. Per the germline V gene, CDR1 is SGHVS and CDR2 is FNYEAQ. V lost 0 bases and J lost 2, with 11 bases in between. In DNA, the CDR3 is TGTGCCAGCAGCTTAGCGCGGCATAGCGCCTACAATGAGCAGTTCTTC. Translating it yields CASSLARHSAYNEQFF.

The chain is built from TRBV30 and TRBJ2-7, with D unresolved. V gave up 0 bases and J gave up 0 bases, with 9 bases separating them. Germline loops: CDR1 GTSNPN, CDR2 SVGIG (reference sequence). CDR3 length: 14 residues. The CDR3 spells CAWSVPPSSYEQYF. The CDR3 region has the DNA TGTGCCTGGAGTGTACCGCCGAGCTCCTACGAGCAGTACTTC.

The chain links TRBV5-8 to TRBJ2-1; 10 bases line up with TRBD1. CDR3 size: 15 residues. With V trimmed by 2 bases and J by 7 bases, 6 bases remained unmatched. The germline V gene has CDR1 SGHTS and CDR2 YDEGEE. The CDR3 DNA reads as TGTGCCAGCAGCTTCCAGGGACAGGGGTGGAATGAGCAGTTCTTC. It yields the protein CASSFQGQGWNEQFF.

CDR3 in DNA: TGTGCCAGCAGCTTTCGACAGGGCAACACTGAAGCTTTCTTT. Its protein product is CASSFRQGNTEAFF. V is TRBV7-2 and J is TRBJ1-1, with 7 bases fitting TRBD1. Germline V gene lookup returns CDR1 SGHTA and CDR2 FQGNSA. This CDR3 is built from 14 residues. Losses at the gene ends were 3 bases for V and 2 bases for J; bases not matched to a gene: 3.

The V call is TRBV6-5, the J call TRBJ2-7; no firm D call. Trimming removed 4 bases at V and 3 bases at J, with 10 bases between. The CDR3 consists of 13 residues. Germline-derived CDR1 and CDR2 are MNHEY and SVGAGI. The CDR3 DNA follows: TGTGCCAGCAGTTCCCCCGGGTTCTACGAGCAGTACTTC. Translation: CASSSPGFYEQYF.

The chain couples TRBV7-2 to TRBJ1-6, with TRBD1 identical over 7 bases. The J segment lost 7 bases and the V segment lost 1 base, leaving 4 bases of the junction unmatched. The germline V gene has CDR1 SGHTA and CDR2 FQGNSA. This CDR3 contains 15 residues. CDR3 coding DNA: TGTGCCAGCAGCTTAGGACCCAGGGGGAATTCACCCCTCCACTTT. As protein: CASSLGPRGNSPLHF. The full variable domain, rest sourced from reference TRBV7-2 and TRBJ1-6, is GAGVSQSPSNKVTEKGKDVELRCDPISGHTALYWYRQSLGQGLEFLIYFQGNSAPDKSGLPSDRFSAERTGGSVSTLTIQRTQQEDSAVYLCASSLGPRGNSPLHFGNGTRLTVT.

The J gene is TRBJ2-1, the V gene TRBV7-2, with 7 bases matching TRBD1. With V trimmed by 5 bases and J by 4 bases, 14 bases remained unmatched. Germline values: CDR1 SGHTA, CDR2 FQGNSA. There are 17 residues in the CDR3. The CDR3: CASSKRDSPGAYNEQFF. The CDR3 DNA reads as TGTGCCAGCAGCAAACGGGACAGCCCTGGGGCTTACAATGAGCAGTTCTTC.

The chain combines TRBV2 with TRBJ2-5, with D perhaps TRBD1 (6 bases). The DNA end is a closer match to TRBJ2-7, so the J assignment may be wrong. Per the germline V gene, CDR1 is SNHLY and CDR2 is FYNNEI. The CDR3 is 15 residues long. The CDR3 spells CASRETTGVSYEQYF. CDR3 sequence (DNA): TGTGCCAGCAGAGAAACGACAGGAGTTTCCTACGAGCAGTACTTC.

This chain joins TRBV13 and TRBJ2-1, with 8 bases identical to TRBD2. The ends lost 5 bases at V and 0 bases at J; junction bases unmatched: 9. CDR1 is PRHDT, CDR2 FYEKMQ, per germline (reference sequence). This CDR3 spans 17 amino acids. The CDR3 DNA sequence: TGTGCCAGCAGCCCATCCCCCAGCGGGAGCTCCTACAATGAGCAGTTCTTC. Protein: CASSPSPSGSSYNEQFF.

The chain carries TRBV2 and TRBJ2-7; 8 positions match TRBD1. From germline, CDR1 is SNHLY and CDR2 FYNNEI. This CDR3 has 10 residues. Unmatched junction bases numbered 3, after V lost 11 bases and J lost 6 bases. The CDR3 spells CAGQGSEQYF. In DNA form, the CDR3 reads TGTGCCGGACAGGGTAGCGAGCAGTACTTC. Combining the CDR3 with reference TRBV2 and TRBJ2-7 gives the whole variable domain EPEVTQTPSHQVTQMGQEVILRCVPISNHLYFYWYRQILGQKVEFLVSFYNNEISEKSEIFDDQFSVERPDGSNFTLKIRSTKLEDSAMYFCAGQGSEQYFGPGTRLTVT.

The chain carries TRBV5-1 and TRBJ1-3; 9 bases fit TRBD1. V gave up 0 bases and J gave up 4 bases; unmatched junction bases: 11. The CDR3 totals 18 residues. Germline V gene sequence: CDR1 SGHRS, CDR2 YFSETQ. The DNA for the CDR3 is TGCGCCAGCAGCTTGGTCCCCCCAGGACAGGGGTCCGGAAACACCATATATTTT. It codes for CASSLVPPGQGSGNTIYF.

The V and J genes are TRBV6-1 and TRBJ1-2; no clear D gene. The CDR3 loop spans 14 amino acids. Deletions cut 1 base from V and 8 bases from J, with 14 bases between. Germline loops: CDR1 MNHNS, CDR2 SASEGT. CDR3 sequence: CASSEGALPRGYTF. The DNA of the CDR3 is TGTGCCAGCAGTGAAGGAGCCTTACCCCGGGGCTACACCTTC.

The chain combines TRBV6-1 with TRBJ2-3; weak D call: TRBD1 (6 bases). V was pared by 3 bases and J by 4 bases, with 20 bases between. Germline V gives CDR1 MNHNS, CDR2 SASEGT. CDR3 length: 17 residues. The CDR3: CASSDHAPGHGPDTQYF. Written as DNA, the CDR3 is TGTGCCAGCAGTGACCACGCCCCGGGACACGGGCCAGATACGCAGTATTTT.

This chain connects TRBV6-1 to TRBJ1-4, with D unclear. Trimming took 7 bases from V and 10 from J, leaving 13 bases between them. Per germline, CDR1 MNHNS and CDR2 SASEGT. The CDR3 consists of 12 residues. The CDR3 sequence: CASNAGGGKLFF. DNA of the CDR3: TGTGCCAGCAACGCTGGTGGCGGAAAACTGTTTTTT.

This clone was counted once. CDR3 protein: CASSTGTGVREQYF. The CDR3 nucleotides read TGTGCCAGCAGTACCGGGACAGGGGTGCGGGAGCAGTACTTC. This chain links TRBV9 with TRBJ2-7, with TRBD1 matching 10 bases. CDR3 length: 14 amino acids. Germline assignment: CDR1 SGDLS and CDR2 YYNGEE. V trimming: 5 bases; J trimming: 7 bases; junction bases outside the gene matches: 9.

This clone was seen once. The chain carries TRBV6-5 and TRBJ2-5; 9 bases match TRBD2. With 2 bases clipped from V and 5 bases from J, the junction kept 3 bases outside the gene matches. Germline V gives CDR1 MNHEY, CDR2 SVGAGI. This CDR3 is 14 amino acids long. The chain's CDR3 is CASSYGGGAETQYF. CDR3 nucleotide sequence: TGTGCCAGCAGTTACGGCGGGGGGGCTGAGACCCAGTACTTC.

The chain is built from TRBV29-1 and TRBJ2-2; 7 bases agree with TRBD1. This CDR3 contains 14 residues. J was trimmed by 5 bases and V by 5 bases; bases with no gene match: 8. The germline gives CDR1 SQVTM, CDR2 ANQGSEA. The CDR3 DNA reads as TGCAGCGTTCATCGACAGGGTGAAACCGGGGAGCTGTTTTTT. Protein sequence: CSVHRQGETGELFF.